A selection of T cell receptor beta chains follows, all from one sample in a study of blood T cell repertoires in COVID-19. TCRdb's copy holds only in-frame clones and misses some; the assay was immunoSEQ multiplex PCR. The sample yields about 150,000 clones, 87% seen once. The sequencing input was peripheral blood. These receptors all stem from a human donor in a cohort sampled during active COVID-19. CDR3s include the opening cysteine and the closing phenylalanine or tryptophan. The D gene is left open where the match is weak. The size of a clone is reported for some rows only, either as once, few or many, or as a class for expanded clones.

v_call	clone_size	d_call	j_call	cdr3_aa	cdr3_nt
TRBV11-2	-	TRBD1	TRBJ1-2	CASSLDGTVYGYTF	TGTGCCAGCAGCTTAGACGGGACAGTCTATGGCTACACCTTC
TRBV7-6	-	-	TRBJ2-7	CASSLEYGSLYEQYF	TGTGCCAGCAGCTTAGAGTACGGGAGCCTCTACGAGCAGTACTTC
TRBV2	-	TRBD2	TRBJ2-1	CASSELAGVGYNEQFF	TGTGCCAGCAGTGAACTGGCGGGAGTGGGGTACAATGAGCAGTTCTTC
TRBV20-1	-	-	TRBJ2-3	CSASRTDTQYF	TGCAGTGCTAGTCGGACAGATACGCAGTATTTT
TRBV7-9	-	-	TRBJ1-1	CASSPSLNTEAFF	TGTGCCAGCAGCCCGAGCCTGAACACTGAAGCTTTCTTT
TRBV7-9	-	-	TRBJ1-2	CANTGLDYGYTF	TGTGCCAACACGGGCCTGGACTATGGCTACACCTTC
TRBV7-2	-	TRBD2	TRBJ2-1	CASSGGTSVYNEQFF	TGTGCCAGCAGCGGCGGGACTAGCGTCTACAATGAGCAGTTCTTC
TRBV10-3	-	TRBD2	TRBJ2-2	CAISEARTSGYTGELFF	TGTGCCATCAGTGAGGCCCGGACTAGCGGTTACACCGGGGAGCTGTTTTTT
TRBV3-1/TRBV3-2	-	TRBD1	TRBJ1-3	CASSQDWTKGARGNTIYF	TGTGCCAGCAGCCAAGATTGGACTAAGGGGGCGAGGGGAAACACCATATATTTT
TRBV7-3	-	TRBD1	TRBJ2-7	CASSLKLSYNRGKSSYEQYF	TGTGCCAGCAGCCTGAAACTCTCCTACAACAGGGGAAAGAGCTCCTACGAGCAGTACTTC
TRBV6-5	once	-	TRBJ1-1	CASGTGRSEAFF	TGTGCCAGCGGGACTGGGAGGTCTGAAGCTTTCTTT
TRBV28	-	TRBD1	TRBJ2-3	CASSLYLSTGGAGYTQYF	TGTGCCAGCAGTCTCTACCTCTCGACAGGGGGCGCGGGTTATACGCAGTATTTT
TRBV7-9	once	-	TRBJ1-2	CASSFGQANYGYTF	TGTGCCAGCAGCTTCGGACAAGCTAACTATGGCTACACCTTC
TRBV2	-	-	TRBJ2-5	CASREGSAQETQYF	TGTGCCAGCAGGGAGGGTAGCGCCCAAGAGACCCAGTACTTC
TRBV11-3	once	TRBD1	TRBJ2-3	CASSSRGLSTDTQYF	TGTGCCAGCAGCTCCAGGGGGCTGAGCACAGATACGCAGTATTTT
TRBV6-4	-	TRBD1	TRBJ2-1	CASSPGQNSYNEQFF	TGTGCCAGCAGCCCGGGACAGAACTCCTACAATGAGCAGTTCTTC
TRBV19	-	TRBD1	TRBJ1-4	CASHRGNEKLFF	TGTGCCAGTCACAGGGGGAATGAAAAACTGTTTTTT
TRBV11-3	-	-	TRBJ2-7	CASSLDNPASVSYEQYF	TGTGCCAGCAGCTTGGACAATCCGGCTAGCGTGTCCTACGAGCAGTACTTC
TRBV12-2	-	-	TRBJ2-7	CASRSGNEQYF	TGTGCAAGTCGCTCGGGGAACGAGCAGTACTTC
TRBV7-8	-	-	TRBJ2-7	CASSLATYEQYF	TGTGCCAGCAGCTTAGCCACCTACGAGCAGTACTTC
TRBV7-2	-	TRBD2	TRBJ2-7	CASSLSRRGGMNEQYF	TGTGCCAGCAGCTTAAGTCGGCGGGGGGGCATGAACGAGCAGTACTTC
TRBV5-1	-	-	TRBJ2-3	CASSLDTLITDTQYF	TGCGCCAGCAGCTTAGACACCCTCATCACAGATACGCAGTATTTT
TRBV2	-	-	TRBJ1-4	CASSESGIFSNEKLFF	TGTGCCAGCAGTGAATCCGGGATCTTCTCTAATGAAAAACTGTTTTTT
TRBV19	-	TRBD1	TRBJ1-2	CASSPAGQGYGYTF	TGTGCCAGTAGTCCAGCGGGACAGGGTTATGGCTACACCTTC
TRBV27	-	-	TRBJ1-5	CASSLSKGKNQPQHF	TGTGCCAGCAGTTTATCGAAGGGGAAGAATCAGCCCCAGCATTTT
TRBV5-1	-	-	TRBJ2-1	CASGAARNEQFF	TGCGCCAGCGGTGCGGCTCGGAATGAGCAGTTCTTC
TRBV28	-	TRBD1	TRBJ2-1	CASSSPKGQGTLNEQFF	TGTGCCAGCAGTTCCCCTAAGGGACAGGGGACCCTCAATGAGCAGTTCTTC
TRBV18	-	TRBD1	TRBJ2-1	CASSTGTGYEQFF	TGTGCCAGCTCAACAGGGACAGGCTATGAGCAGTTCTTC
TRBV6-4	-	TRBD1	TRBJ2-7	CASSGTRTGVVEQYF	TGTGCCAGCAGCGGTACCCGGACAGGGGTCGTCGAGCAGTACTTC
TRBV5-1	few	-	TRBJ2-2	CASSLGHLNTGELFF	TGCGCCAGCAGCTTAGGACATTTGAACACCGGGGAGCTGTTTTTT
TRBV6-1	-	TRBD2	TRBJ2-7	CASSGRLAGAGNEQYF	TGTGCCAGCAGTGGCCGACTAGCGGGGGCTGGAAACGAGCAGTACTTC
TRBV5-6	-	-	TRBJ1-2	CASSLLVVTRPPAFYGYTF	TGTGCCAGCAGCTTGTTGGTGGTGACTCGACCCCCAGCGTTCTATGGCTACACCTTC
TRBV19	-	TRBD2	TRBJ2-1	CASSIELAGGYNEQFF	TGTGCCAGTAGTATAGAACTAGCGGGGGGATACAATGAGCAGTTCTTC
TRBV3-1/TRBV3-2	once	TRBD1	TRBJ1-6	CASSQSDRGPPLHF	TGTGCCAGCAGCCAAAGTGACAGGGGCCCACCCCTCCACTTT
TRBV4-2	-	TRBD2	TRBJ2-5	CASSHEALAGGPRRETQYF	TGTGCCAGCAGCCATGAGGCACTAGCGGGGGGGCCTAGAAGGGAGACCCAGTACTTC
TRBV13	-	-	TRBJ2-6	CASSFRTSGANVLTF	TGTGCCAGCAGCTTCCGGACTTCTGGGGCCAACGTCCTGACTTTC
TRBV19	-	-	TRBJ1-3	CASSGGTAGNTIYF	TGTGCCAGTAGCGGAGGGACGGCTGGAAACACCATATATTTT
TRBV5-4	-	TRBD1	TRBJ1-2	CASSRGDRAVDYGYTF	TGTGCCAGCAGCCGGGGGGACAGGGCAGTAGACTATGGCTACACCTTC
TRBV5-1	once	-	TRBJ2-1	CASSLNGGLGNEQFF	TGCGCCAGCAGCTTGAACGGGGGGCTAGGCAATGAGCAGTTCTTC
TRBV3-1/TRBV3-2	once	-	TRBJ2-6	CASKRALSGANVLTF	TGTGCCAGCAAGAGAGCCCTCTCTGGGGCCAACGTCCTGACTTTC
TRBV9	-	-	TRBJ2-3	CASSVARNTDTQYF	TGTGCCAGCAGCGTGGCTCGAAACACAGATACGCAGTATTTT
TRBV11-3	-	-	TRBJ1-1	CASSLGTPGSEVAFF	TGTGCCAGCAGCTTAGGAACGCCTGGATCCGAGGTAGCTTTCTTT
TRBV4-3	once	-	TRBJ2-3	CASSQDYGDTQYF	TGCGCCAGCAGCCAAGACTACGGAGATACGCAGTATTTT
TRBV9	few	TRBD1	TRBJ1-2	CASTDRTGGYTF	TGTGCCAGCACCGACCGGACAGGGGGCTACACCTTC
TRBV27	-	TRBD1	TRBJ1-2	CASSFWTGDYGYTF	TGTGCCAGCAGTTTCTGGACAGGGGACTATGGCTACACCTTC
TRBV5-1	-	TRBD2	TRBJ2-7	CASSQGLAASYEQYF	TGCGCCAGCAGCCAGGGACTAGCGGCATCCTACGAGCAGTACTTC
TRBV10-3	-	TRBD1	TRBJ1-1	CAISDRGTTEAFF	TGTGCCATCAGCGACAGGGGGACCACTGAAGCTTTCTTT
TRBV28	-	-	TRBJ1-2	CASSLSPRGGYTF	TGTGCCAGCAGTTTAAGCCCCCGGGGTGGCTACACCTTC
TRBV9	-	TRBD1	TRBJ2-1	CASSVARDRRYNEQFF	TGTGCCAGCAGCGTAGCCCGGGACAGAAGGTACAATGAGCAGTTCTTC
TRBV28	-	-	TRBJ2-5	CASSLWTGTQETQYF	TGTGCCAGCAGTTTATGGACAGGGACTCAAGAGACCCAGTACTTC
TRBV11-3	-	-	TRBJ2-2	CASSLESGELFF	TGTGCCAGCAGCTTAGAGAGCGGGGAGCTGTTTTTT
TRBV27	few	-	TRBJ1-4	CASSKVQGLNEKLFF	TGTGCCAGCAGCAAAGTTCAGGGCCTTAATGAAAAACTGTTTTTT
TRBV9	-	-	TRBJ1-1	CASSPIWGDTEAFF	TGTGCCAGCAGCCCTATTTGGGGGGACACTGAAGCTTTCTTT
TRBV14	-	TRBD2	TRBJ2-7	CARNAASGFYEQYF	TGTGCCAGAAACGCGGCTAGCGGGTTCTACGAGCAGTACTTC